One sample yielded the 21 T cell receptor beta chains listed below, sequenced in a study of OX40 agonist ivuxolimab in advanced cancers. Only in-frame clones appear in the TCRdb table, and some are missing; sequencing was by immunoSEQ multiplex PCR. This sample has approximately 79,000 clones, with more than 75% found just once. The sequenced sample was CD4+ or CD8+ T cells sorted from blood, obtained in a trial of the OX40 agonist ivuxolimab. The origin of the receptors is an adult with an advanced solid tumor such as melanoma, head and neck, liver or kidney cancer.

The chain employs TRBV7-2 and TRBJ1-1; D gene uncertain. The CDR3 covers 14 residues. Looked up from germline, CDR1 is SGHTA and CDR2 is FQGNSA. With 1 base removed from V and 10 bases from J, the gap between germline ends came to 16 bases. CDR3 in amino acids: CASSLESQARVAFF. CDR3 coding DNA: TGTGCCAGCAGCTTAGAATCCCAGGCTAGAGTAGCTTTCTTT. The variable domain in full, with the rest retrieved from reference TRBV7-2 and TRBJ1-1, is GAGVSQSPSNKVTEKGKDVELRCDPISGHTALYWYRQSLGQGLEFLIYFQGNSAPDKSGLPSDRFSAERTGGSVSTLTIQRTQQEDSAVYLCASSLESQARVAFFGQGTRLTVV.

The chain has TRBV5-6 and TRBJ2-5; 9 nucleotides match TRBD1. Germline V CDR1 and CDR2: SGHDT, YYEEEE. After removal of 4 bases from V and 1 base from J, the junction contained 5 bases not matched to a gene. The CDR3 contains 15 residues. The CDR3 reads CASSRRDRAQETQYF. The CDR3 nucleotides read TGTGCCAGCAGCCGCCGGGACAGGGCCCAAGAGACCCAGTACTTC.

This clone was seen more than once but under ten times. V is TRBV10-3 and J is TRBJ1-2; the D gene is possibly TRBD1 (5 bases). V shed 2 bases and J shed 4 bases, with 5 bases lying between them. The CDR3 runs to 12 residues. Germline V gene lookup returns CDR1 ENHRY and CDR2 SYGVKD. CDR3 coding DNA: TGTGCCATCAGTGAGGGGACCTATGGCTACACCTTC. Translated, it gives CAISEGTYGYTF.

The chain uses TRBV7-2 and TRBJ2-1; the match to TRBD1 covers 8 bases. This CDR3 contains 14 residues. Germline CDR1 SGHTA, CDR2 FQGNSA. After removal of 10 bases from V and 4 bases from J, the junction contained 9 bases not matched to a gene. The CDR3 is CATRPGQAYNEQFF. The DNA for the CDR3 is TGTGCCACAAGACCGGGACAGGCTTACAATGAGCAGTTCTTC.

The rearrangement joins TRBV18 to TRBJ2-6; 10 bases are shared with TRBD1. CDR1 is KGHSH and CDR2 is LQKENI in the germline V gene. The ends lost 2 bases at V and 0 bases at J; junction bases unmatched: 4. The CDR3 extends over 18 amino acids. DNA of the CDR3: TGTGCCAGCTCACCAAGGACAGGGGGAGGCTCTGGGGCCAACGTCCTGACTTTC. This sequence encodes CASSPRTGGGSGANVLTF. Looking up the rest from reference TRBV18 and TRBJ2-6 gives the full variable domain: NAGVMQNPRHLVRRRGQEARLRCSPMKGHSHVYWYRQLPEEGLKFMVYLQKENIIDESGMPKERFSAEFPKEGPSILRIQQVVRGDSAAYFCASSPRTGGGSGANVLTFGAGSRLTVL.

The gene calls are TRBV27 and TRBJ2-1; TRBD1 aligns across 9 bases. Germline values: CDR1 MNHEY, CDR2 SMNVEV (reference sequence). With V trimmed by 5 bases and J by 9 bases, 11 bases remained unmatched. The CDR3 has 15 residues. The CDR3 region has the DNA TGTGCCAGCAGTCCACGACAGGGGGGAAGGGGTGAGCAGTTCTTC. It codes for CASSPRQGGRGEQFF.

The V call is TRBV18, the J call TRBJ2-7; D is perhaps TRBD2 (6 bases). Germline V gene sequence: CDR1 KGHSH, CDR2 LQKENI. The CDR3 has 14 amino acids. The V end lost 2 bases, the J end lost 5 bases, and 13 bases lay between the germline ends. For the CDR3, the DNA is TGTGCCAGCTCACCAGGGGAGGTGGTCCACGAGCAGTACGTC. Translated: CASSPGEVVHEQYV.

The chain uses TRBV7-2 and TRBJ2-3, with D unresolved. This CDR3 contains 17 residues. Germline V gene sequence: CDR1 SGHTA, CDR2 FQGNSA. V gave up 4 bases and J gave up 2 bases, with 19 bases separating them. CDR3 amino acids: CASSSSLQGNPTDTQYF. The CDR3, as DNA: TGTGCCAGCAGCTCTTCTCTACAAGGGAATCCCACAGATACGCAGTATTTT.

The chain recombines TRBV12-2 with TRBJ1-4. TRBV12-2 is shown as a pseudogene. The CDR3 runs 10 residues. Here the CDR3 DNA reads TGTGCAAGTCGCTTAAAAAAACTGTTTTTT. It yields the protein CASRLKKLFF.

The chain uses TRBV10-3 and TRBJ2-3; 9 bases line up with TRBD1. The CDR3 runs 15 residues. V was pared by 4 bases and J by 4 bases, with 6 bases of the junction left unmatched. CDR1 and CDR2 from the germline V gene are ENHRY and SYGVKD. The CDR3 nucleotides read TGTGCCATCAGTGCGACAGGGGGGGTGGCAGATACGCAGTATTTT. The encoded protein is CAISATGGVADTQYF.

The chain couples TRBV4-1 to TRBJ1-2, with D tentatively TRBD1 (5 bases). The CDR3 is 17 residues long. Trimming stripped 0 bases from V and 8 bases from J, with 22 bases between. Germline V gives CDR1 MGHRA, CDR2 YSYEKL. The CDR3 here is CASSQDRASDKIKGYTF. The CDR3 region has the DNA TGCGCCAGCAGCCAAGATAGGGCCTCGGACAAGATAAAAGGCTACACCTTC.

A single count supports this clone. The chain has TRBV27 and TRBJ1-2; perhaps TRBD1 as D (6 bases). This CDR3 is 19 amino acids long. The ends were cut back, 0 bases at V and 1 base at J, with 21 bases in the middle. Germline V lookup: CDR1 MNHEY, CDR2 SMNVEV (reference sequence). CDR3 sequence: CASSLSMGREGGGNYGYTF. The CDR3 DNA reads TGTGCCAGCAGTTTATCGATGGGAAGAGAGGGAGGGGGTAACTATGGCTACACCTTC.

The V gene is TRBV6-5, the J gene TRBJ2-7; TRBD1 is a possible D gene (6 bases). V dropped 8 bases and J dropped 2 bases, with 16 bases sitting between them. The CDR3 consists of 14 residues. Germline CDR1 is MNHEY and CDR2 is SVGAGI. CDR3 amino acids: CASAGTGNPYEQYF. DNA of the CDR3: TGTGCCAGCGCCGGAACAGGGAACCCCTACGAGCAGTACTTC.

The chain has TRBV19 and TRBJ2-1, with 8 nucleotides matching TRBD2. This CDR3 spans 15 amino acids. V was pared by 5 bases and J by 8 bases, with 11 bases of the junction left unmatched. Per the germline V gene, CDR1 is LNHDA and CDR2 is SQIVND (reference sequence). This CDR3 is CASSARTSQSDEQFF. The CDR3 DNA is TGTGCCAGTAGTGCCAGGACTAGCCAGAGCGATGAGCAGTTCTTC.

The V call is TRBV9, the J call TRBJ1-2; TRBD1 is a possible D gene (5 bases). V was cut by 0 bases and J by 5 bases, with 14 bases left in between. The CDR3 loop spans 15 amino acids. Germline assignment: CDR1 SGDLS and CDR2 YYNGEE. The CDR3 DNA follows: TGTGCCAGCAGCGTAGATGCGGGGCAGTCGTATGGCTACACCTTC. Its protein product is CASSVDAGQSYGYTF.

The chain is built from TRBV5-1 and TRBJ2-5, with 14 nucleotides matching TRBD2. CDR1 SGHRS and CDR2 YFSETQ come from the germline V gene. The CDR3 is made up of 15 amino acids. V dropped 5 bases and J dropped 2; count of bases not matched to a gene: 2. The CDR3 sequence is CASRRTSGGQETQYF. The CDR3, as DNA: TGCGCCAGCAGGCGGACTAGCGGGGGGCAAGAGACCCAGTACTTC.

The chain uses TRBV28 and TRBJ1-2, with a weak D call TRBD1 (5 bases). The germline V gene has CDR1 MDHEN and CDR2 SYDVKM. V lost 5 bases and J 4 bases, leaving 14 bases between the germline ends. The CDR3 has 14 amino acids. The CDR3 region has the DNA TGTGCCAGCAGTCCTGGGCAGGGAGTCTATGGCTACACCTTC. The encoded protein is CASSPGQGVYGYTF.

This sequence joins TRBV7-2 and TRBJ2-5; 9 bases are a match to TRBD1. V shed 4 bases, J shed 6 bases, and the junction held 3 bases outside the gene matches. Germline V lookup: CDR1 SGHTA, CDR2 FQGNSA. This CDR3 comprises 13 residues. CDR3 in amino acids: CASSSDRGKTQYF. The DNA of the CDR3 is TGTGCCAGCAGCTCCGACAGGGGGAAGACCCAGTACTTC. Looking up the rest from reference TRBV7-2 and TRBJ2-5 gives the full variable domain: GAGVSQSPSNKVTEKGKDVELRCDPISGHTALYWYRQSLGQGLEFLIYFQGNSAPDKSGLPSDRFSAERTGGSVSTLTIQRTQQEDSAVYLCASSSDRGKTQYFGPGTRLLVL.

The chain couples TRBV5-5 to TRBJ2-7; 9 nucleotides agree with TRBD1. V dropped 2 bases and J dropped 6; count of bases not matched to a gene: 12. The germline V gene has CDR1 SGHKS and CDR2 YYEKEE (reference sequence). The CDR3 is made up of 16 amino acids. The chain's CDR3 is CASSLNRDRVYGEQYV. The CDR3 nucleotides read TGTGCCAGCAGCTTAAACCGGGACAGGGTGTACGGCGAGCAGTACGTC.

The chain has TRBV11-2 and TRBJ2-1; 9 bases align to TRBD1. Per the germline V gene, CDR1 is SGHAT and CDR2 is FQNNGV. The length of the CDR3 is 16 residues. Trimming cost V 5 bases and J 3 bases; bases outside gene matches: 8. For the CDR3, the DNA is TGTGCCAGCAGCGACGCCGGGACAGGGTTCTACAATGAGCAGTTCTTC. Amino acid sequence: CASSDAGTGFYNEQFF.

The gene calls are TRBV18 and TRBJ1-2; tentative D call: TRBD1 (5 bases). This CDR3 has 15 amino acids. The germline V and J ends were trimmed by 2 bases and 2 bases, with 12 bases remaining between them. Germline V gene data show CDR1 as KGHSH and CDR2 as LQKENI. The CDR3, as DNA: TGTGCCAGCTCACCAGGGGCAGTGGCCAACTATGGCTACACCTTC. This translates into CASSPGAVANYGYTF.